The rows below give T cell receptor beta chains drawn from one sample of a study of Graves' ophthalmopathy and Graves' hyperthyroidism. In TCRdb, the multiplex PCR reads were re-called with MiXCR into one record per CDR3 protein. The top ten clones hold around 3.2% of a sample with about 400,000 distinct CDR3 sequences, 21% of them seen once. The sample comprised peripheral blood. The receptors were sampled from a woman under 30 with stable Graves' hyperthyroidism. Each CDR3 is given with its conserved first and last residue. D genes are given only for firm matches. The size entry is marked missing in some rows and otherwise reads once, few, many or a size class.

abundance	j_gene	v_gene	d_gene	CDR3nt	CDR3aa
many	TRBJ2-7	TRBV7-3	NA	TGTGCCAGCAGCTTGGACACAGGCGCCCCTCAGTACTTC	CASSLDTGAPQYF
NA	TRBJ2-5	TRBV11-2	NA	TGTGCCAGCAGCTTGGGCAGTCTTGAAGAGACCCAGTACTTC	CASSLGSLEETQYF
few	TRBJ2-4	TRBV19	NA	TGTGCCAGTAGTATTAGGTCAGCAGCCAAAAACATTCAGTACTTC	CASSIRSAAKNIQYF
NA	TRBJ2-7	TRBV4-2	NA	TGTGCCAGCAGCCAGGGAGAGGACGCCCGCTCCTACGAGCAGTACTTC	CASSQGEDARSYEQYF
many	TRBJ2-7	TRBV4-1	NA	TGCGCCAGCAGCCAAGGACAAGGATCGGACTCGACCATCTACGAGCAGTACTTC	CASSQGQGSDSTIYEQYF
many	TRBJ2-5	TRBV30	NA	TGTGCCGCCAGAGTTGAGACCCAGTACTTC	CAARVETQYF
few	TRBJ2-5	TRBV7-9	NA	TGTGCCAGCAGCTTAACGACCAGGGTTGGAGAGACCCAGTACTTC	CASSLTTRVGETQYF
many	TRBJ1-2	TRBV12-5	NA	TGTGCTAGTGGTTTGGCGCCGGGATTGTATGGCTACACCTTC	CASGLAPGLYGYTF
many	TRBJ1-5	TRBV28	TRBD1	TGTGCCAGCAGTCTAAGGACAGGGGCTTCTCGTCAGCCCCAGCATTTT	CASSLRTGASRQPQHF
NA	TRBJ2-5	TRBV6-1	NA	TGTGCCAGCCTCGCGGACGGGGGAGAGACCCAGTACTTC	CASLADGGETQYF
few	TRBJ2-7	TRBV4-1	NA	TGCGCCAGCAGCCAAGACCCGGCAGGCGGCTACGAGCAGTACTTC	CASSQDPAGGYEQYF
many	TRBJ2-7	TRBV6-5	TRBD1	TGTGCCAGCAGTTACACAGGGGACTACGAGCAGTACTTC	CASSYTGDYEQYF
NA	TRBJ2-5	TRBV24-1	NA	TGTGCCACCAGTGTGGGTCGGGGGGAGACCCAGTACTTC	CATSVGRGETQYF